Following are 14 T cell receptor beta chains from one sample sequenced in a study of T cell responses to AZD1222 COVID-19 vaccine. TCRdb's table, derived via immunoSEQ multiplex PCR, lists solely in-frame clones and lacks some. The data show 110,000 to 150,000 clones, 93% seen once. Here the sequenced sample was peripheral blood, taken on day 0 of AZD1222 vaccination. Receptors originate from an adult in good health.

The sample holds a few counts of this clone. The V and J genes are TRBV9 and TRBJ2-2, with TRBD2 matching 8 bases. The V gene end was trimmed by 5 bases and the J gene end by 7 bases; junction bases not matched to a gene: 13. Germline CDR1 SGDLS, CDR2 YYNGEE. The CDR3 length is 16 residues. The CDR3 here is CASRASGSPEGGELFF. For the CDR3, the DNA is TGTGCCAGCAGGGCAAGCGGGAGCCCTGAGGGCGGGGAGCTGTTTTTT.

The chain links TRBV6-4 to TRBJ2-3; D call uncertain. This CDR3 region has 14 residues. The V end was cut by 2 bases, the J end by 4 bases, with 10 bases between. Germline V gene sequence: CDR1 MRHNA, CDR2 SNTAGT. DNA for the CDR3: TGTGCCAGCAGTGACGGTCGGGCGGCAGATACGCAGTATTTT. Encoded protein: CASSDGRAADTQYF.

The CDR3 spells CASSDLTGFGYTF. The DNA for the CDR3 is TGTGCCAGCAGTGACCTCACAGGGTTCGGCTACACCTTC. This chain uses TRBV6-2 or TRBV6-3 with TRBJ1-2; tentatively, D is TRBD1 (6 bases). Trimming removed 5 bases from V and 8 bases from J, with 15 bases in between. There are 13 residues in the CDR3. Per germline, CDR1 MNHEY and CDR2 SVGEGT.

The DNA of the CDR3 is TGTGCCAGCAGCTTAAAGATGTACAGGGAATCCTACGAGCAGTACTTC. This translates into CASSLKMYRESYEQYF. The chain joins TRBV7-3 to TRBJ2-7; D might be TRBD1 (6 bases). CDR3 size: 16 residues. Germline assignment: CDR1 SGHTA and CDR2 FQGTGA. V lost 1 base, J lost 1 base, and 14 bases lay in between.

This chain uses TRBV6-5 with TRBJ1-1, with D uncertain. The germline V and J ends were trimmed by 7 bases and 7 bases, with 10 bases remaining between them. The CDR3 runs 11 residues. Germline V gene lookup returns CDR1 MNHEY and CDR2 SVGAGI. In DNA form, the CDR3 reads TGTGCCAGCATCCGGACGTTTGAAGCTTTCTTT. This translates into CASIRTFEAFF.

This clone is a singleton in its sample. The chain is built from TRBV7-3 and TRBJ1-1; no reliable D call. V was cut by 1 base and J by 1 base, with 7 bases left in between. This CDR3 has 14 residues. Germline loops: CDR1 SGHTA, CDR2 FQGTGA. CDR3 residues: CASSLMGPNTEAFF. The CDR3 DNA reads TGTGCCAGCAGCTTAATGGGCCCGAACACTGAAGCTTTCTTT.

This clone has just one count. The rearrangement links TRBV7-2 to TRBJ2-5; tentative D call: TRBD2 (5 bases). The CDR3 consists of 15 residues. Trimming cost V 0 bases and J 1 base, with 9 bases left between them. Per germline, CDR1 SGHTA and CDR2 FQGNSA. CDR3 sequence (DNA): TGTGCCAGCAGCTTAGCCCGCGGGTTCCAAGAGACCCAGTACTTC. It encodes CASSLARGFQETQYF.

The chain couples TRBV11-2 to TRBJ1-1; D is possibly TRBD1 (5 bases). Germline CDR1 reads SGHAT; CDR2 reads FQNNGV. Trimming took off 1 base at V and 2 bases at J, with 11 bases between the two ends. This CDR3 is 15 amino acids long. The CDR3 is CASSLAGTANTEAFF. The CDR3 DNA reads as TGTGCCAGCAGCTTAGCCGGGACGGCAAACACTGAAGCTTTCTTT. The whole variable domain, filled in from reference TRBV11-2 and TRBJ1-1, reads EAGVAQSPRYKIIEKRQSVAFWCNPISGHATLYWYQQILGQGPKLLIQFQNNGVVDDSQLPKDRFSAERLKGVDSTLKIQPAKLEDSAVYLCASSLAGTANTEAFFGQGTRLTVV.

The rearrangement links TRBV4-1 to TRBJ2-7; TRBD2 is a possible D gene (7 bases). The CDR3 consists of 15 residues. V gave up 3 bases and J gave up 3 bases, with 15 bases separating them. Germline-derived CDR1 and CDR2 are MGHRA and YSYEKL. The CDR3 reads CASSQTGGRVYEQYF. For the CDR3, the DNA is TGCGCCAGCAGCCAGACCGGGGGGCGGGTCTACGAGCAGTACTTC.

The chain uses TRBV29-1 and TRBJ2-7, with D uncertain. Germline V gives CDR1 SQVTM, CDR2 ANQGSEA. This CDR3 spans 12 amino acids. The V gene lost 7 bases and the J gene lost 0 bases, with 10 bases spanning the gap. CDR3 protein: CSARLDSYEQYF. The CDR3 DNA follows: TGCAGCGCCCGGCTCGACTCCTACGAGCAGTACTTC.

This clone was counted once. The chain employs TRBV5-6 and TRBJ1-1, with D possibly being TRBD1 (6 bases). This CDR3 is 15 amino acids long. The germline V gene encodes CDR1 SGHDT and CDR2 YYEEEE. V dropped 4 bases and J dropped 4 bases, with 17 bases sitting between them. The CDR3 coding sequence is TGTGCCAGCAGCCAACAGTGGAGGGGGGGCACTGAAGCTTTCTTT. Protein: CASSQQWRGGTEAFF.

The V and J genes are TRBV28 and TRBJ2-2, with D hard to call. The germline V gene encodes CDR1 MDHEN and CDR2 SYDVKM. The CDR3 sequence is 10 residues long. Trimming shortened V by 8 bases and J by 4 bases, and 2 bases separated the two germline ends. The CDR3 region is CASGTGELFF. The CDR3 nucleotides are TGTGCCAGCGGCACCGGGGAGCTGTTTTTT.

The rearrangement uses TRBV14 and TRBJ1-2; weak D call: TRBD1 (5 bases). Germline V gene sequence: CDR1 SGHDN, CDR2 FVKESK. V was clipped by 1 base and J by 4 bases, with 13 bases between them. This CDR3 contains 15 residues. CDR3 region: CASSQGTSGGYGYTF. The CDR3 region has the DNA TGTGCCAGCAGCCAAGGGACTAGTGGGGGCTATGGCTACACCTTC.

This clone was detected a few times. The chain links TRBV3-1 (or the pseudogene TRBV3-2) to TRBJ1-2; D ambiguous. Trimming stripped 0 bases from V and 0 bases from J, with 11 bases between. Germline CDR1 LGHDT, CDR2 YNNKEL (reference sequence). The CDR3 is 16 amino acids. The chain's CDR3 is CASSQDLEESNYGYTF. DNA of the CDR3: TGTGCCAGCAGCCAAGATCTCGAGGAATCTAACTATGGCTACACCTTC.